This T cell receptor beta chain was identified in a study of T-cell memory formation after mild COVID-19. Study outcomes and limitations: That cross-reactive memory joined was suggested by some responding clones appearing in pre-infection memory. The study found contracting CD4+ clones mainly in CM and EM and contracting CD8+ clones in EMRA. From day 15 to 85, contracting clones were balanced between CD4 and CD8, whereas later expanders leaned toward CD4+.

TCRalpha and TCRbeta libraries used 5'RACE with constant-segment primers and UMIs. Each CDR3 protein gets one entry after TCRdb re-called the 5' RACE reads with MiXCR. The sample lists 250,000 to 300,000 distinct CDR3 sequences, about 16% occurring once. This clonotype was seen a handful of times. Antigen: not known. CDR1 LNHNV and CDR2 YYDKDF come from the germline V gene (reference sequence). The V end lost 4 bases, the J end lost 0 bases, and 14 bases lay between the germline ends. The CDR3 extends over 16 amino acids. This receptor was taken from a man between 18 and 29 years old who had mild COVID-19 (a few samples of this study predate the infection). Cell type and time point are not known. Material for sequencing was PBMCs or a T cell subset sorted from them (not recorded which). The chain couples TRBV15 to TRBJ2-3, with a weak D call TRBD1 (5 bases). CDR3 region: CATSTPRRESTDTQYF. The CDR3 bases are TGTGCCACCAGCACCCCCCGCAGGGAAAGCACAGATACGCAGTATTTT.